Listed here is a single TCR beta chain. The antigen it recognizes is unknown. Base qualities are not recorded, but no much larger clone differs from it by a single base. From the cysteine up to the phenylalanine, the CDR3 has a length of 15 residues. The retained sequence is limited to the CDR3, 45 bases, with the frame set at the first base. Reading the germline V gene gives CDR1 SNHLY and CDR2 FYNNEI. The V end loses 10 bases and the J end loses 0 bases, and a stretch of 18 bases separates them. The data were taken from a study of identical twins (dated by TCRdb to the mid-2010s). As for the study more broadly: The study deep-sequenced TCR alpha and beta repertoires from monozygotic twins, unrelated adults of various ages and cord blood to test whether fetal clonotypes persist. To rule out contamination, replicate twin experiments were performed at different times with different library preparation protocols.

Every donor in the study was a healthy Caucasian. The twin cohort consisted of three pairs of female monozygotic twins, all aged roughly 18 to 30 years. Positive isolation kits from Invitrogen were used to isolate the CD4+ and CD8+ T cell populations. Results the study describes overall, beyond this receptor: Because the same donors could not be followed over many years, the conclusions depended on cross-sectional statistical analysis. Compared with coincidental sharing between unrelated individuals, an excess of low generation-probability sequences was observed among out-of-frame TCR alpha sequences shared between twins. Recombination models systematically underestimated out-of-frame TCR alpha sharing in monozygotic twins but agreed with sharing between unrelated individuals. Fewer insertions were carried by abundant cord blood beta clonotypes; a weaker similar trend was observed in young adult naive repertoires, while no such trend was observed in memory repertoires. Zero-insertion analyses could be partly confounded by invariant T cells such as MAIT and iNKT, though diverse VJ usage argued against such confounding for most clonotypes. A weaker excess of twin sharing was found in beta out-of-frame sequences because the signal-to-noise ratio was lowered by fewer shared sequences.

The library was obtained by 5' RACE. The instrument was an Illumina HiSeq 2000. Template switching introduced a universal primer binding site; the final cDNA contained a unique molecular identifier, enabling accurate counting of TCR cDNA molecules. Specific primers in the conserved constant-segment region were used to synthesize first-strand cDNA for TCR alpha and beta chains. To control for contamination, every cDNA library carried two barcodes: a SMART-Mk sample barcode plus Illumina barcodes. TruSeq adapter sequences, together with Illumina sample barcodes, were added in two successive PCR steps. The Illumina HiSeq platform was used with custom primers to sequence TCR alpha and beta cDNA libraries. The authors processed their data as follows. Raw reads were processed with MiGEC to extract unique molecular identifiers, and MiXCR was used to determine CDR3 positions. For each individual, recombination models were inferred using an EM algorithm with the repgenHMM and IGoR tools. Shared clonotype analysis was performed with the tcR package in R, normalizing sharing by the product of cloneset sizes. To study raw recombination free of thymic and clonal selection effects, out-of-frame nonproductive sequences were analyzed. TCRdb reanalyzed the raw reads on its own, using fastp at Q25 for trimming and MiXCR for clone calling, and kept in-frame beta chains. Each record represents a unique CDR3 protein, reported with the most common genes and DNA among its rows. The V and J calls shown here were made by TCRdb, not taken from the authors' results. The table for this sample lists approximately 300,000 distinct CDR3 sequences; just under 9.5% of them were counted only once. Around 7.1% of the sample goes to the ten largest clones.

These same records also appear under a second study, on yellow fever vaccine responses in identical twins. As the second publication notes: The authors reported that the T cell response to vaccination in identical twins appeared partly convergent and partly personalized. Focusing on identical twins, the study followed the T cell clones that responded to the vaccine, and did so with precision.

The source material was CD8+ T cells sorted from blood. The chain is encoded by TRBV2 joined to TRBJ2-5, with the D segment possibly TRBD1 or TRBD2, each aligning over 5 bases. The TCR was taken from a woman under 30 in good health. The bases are TGTGCCAACTCATTAGAGGGGCGAAACCAAGAGACCCAGTACTTC. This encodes CANSLEGRNQETQYF.